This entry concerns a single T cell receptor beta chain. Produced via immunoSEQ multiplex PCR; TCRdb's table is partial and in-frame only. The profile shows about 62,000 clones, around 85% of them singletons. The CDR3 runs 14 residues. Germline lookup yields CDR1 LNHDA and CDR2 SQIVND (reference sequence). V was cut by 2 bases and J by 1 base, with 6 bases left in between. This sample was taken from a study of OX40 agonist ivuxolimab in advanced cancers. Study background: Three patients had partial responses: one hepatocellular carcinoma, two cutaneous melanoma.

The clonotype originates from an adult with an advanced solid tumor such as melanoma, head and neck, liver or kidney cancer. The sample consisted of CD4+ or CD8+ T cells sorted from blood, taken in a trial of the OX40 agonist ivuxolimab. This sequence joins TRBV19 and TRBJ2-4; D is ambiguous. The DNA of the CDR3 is TGTGCCAGTAGTATAAGTTCTGCCAAAAACATTCAGTACTTC. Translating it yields CASSISSAKNIQYF.